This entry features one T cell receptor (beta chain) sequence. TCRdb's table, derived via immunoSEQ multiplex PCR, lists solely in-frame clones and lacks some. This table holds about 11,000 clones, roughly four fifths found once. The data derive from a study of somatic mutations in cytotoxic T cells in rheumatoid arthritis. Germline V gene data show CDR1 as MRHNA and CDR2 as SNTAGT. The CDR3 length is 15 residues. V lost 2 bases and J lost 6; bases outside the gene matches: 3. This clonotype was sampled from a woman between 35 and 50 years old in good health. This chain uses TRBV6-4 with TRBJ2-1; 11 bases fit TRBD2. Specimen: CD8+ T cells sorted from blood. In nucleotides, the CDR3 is TGTGCCAGCAGTGACATAGCGGGAGGGGTCAATGAGCAGTTCTTC. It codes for CASSDIAGGVNEQFF.